This T cell receptor (beta chain) was profiled in a study of cytomegalovirus exposure and HLA in healthy donors. On this clone itself: Its antigen is currently unknown.

The PCR used 60 Vbeta and 13 Jbeta primers. Clones were read by immunoSEQ multiplex PCR, and TCRdb kept only the in-frame ones, dropping some. The top ten hold 14% to 15% of the sample, which has fewer than 90,000 clones, about 76% seen once. The study's findings and limits: Associated with cytomegalovirus, according to the listing, were around 160 TCR beta chains. No immune exposure information besides CMV serostatus was available.

The germline V gene encodes CDR1 MNHEY and CDR2 SMNVEV (reference sequence). V was shortened by 5 bases and J by 4 bases, with 6 bases between the two germline ends. The CDR3 length is 11 residues. The chain carries TRBV27 and TRBJ2-7, with D tentatively TRBD2 (5 bases). Sequencing input: PBMCs. This receptor was obtained from a woman between 40 and 55 years old in good health and CMV-seropositive. CDR3 sequence: CASSTGYEQYF. CDR3 nucleotide sequence: TGTGCCAGCAGTACGGGATACGAGCAGTACTTC.